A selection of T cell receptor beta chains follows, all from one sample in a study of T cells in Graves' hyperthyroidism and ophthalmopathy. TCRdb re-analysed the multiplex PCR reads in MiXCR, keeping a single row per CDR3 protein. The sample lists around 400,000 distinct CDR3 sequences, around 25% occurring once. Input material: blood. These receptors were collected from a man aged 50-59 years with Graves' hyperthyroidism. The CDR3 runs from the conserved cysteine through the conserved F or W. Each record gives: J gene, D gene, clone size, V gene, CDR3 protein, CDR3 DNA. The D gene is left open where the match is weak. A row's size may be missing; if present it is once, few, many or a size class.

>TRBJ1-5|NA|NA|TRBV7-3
CASSSSQGPEPQHF
TGTGCCAGCAGCTCCTCACAGGGCCCAGAGCCCCAGCATTTT
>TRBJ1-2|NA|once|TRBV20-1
CSAKDAGGYTF
TGCAGTGCTAAGGACGCAGGTGGCTACACCTTC
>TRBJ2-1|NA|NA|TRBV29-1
CSVGGNEQFF
TGCAGCGTTGGGGGGAATGAGCAGTTCTTC
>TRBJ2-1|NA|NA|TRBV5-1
CASSLTGNQGEQFF
TGCGCCAGCAGCTTAACCGGGAATCAGGGGGAGCAGTTCTTC
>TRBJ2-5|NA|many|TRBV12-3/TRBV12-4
CASSLLRRTQYF
TGTGCCAGCAGTCTTTTGAGGAGGACCCAGTACTTC
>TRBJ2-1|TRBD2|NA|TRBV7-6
CASSFGPSGRHNEQFF
TGTGCCAGCAGCTTCGGGCCTAGCGGAAGACACAATGAGCAGTTCTTC
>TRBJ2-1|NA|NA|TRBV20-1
CSALPLPSSNEQFF
TGCAGTGCCCTACCTCTACCGAGTAGCAATGAGCAGTTCTTC
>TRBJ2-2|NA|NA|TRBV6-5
CASSYFSTGELFF
TGTGCCAGCAGTTACTTCTCCACCGGGGAGCTGTTTTTT
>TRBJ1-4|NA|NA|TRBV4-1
CASSYSEGDEKLFF
TGCGCCAGCAGCTATTCAGAGGGCGATGAAAAACTGTTTTTT
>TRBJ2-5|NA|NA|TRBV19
CASSMIGSETQYF
TGTGCCAGTAGTATGATCGGGTCTGAGACCCAGTACTTC
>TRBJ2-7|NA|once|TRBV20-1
CSARDPVGLLHELYF
TGCAGTGCTAGAGATCCGGTAGGGCTACTACACGAGCTGTACTTC
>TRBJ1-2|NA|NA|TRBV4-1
CASSHDGYGYTF
TGCGCCAGCAGCCACGACGGTTACGGCTACACCTTC
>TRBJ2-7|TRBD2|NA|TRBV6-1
CASSEYTGTNAYEQYF
TGTGCCAGCAGTGAGTACACCGGGACTAACGCCTACGAGCAGTACTTC
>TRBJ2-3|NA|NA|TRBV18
CASSPQGKGFTDTQYF
TGTGCCAGCTCACCACAGGGGAAAGGTTTCACAGATACGCAGTATTTT
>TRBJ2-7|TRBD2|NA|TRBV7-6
CASSQGLAGVGYEQYF
TGTGCCAGCAGCCAGGGACTAGCGGGAGTTGGCTACGAGCAGTACTTC
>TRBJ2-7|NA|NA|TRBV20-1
CSARVSAYEQYF
TGCAGTGCTAGAGTATCCGCCTACGAGCAGTACTTC
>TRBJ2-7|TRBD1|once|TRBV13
CASSLFRGLYEQYF
TGTGCCAGCAGCTTATTCAGGGGGCTGTACGAGCAGTACTTC
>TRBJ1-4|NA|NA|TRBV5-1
CASSDGQWANEKLFF
TGTGCCAGCAGCGACGGACAGTGGGCTAATGAAAAACTGTTTTTT
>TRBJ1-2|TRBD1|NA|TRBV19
CASETGYNYGYTF
TGTGCCAGTGAGACAGGGTATAACTATGGCTACACCTTC
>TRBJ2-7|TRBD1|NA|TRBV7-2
CASGPGQGLWEQYF
TGTGCCAGCGGTCCGGGACAGGGACTTTGGGAGCAGTACTTC
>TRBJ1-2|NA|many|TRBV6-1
CASRDGSRTYGYTF
TGTGCCAGCAGAGATGGGAGCAGAACCTATGGCTACACCTTC
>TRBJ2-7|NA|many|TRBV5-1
CASSQPGSSSYEQYF
TGCGCCAGCAGCCAGCCGGGTTCTAGCTCCTACGAGCAGTACTTC
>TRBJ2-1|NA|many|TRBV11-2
CASSLEAGSSNEQFF
TGTGCCAGCAGCTTAGAAGCGGGCTCCAGTAATGAGCAGTTCTTC
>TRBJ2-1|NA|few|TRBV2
CAIHNEQFF
TGTGCCATCCACAATGAGCAGTTCTTC
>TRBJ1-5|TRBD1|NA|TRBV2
CASREGQGSQPQHF
TGTGCCAGCAGGGAGGGACAGGGAAGTCAGCCCCAGCATTTT
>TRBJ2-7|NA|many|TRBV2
CASRYGSHEQYF
TGTGCCAGCAGATACGGTTCCCACGAGCAGTACTTC
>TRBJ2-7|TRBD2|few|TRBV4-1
CASSQEKRGGRGYEQYF
TGCGCCAGCAGCCAAGAGAAAAGGGGCGGGAGGGGCTACGAGCAGTACTTC
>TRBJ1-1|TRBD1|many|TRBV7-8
CASGTGGMNTEAFF
TGTGCCAGCGGGACAGGGGGTATGAACACTGAAGCTTTCTTT
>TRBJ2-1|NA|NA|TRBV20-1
CSASFALYNEQFF
TGCAGTGCTAGCTTCGCTCTATACAATGAGCAGTTCTTC
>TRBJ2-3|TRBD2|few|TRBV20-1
CSARVGTSGRNTQYF
TGCAGTGCTAGGGTAGGGACTAGCGGGAGAAATACGCAGTATTTT
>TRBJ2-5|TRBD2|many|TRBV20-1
CSARDLAGGPGETQYF
TGCAGTGCTAGAGATCTAGCGGGAGGGCCGGGGGAGACCCAGTACTTC
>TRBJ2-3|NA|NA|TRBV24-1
CATSDKRETRSDTQYF
TGTGCCACCAGTGATAAAAGAGAGACCAGGTCAGATACGCAGTATTTT
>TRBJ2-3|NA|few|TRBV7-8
CASSSRLGSDTQYF
TGTGCCAGCAGTTCGAGACTAGGATCAGATACGCAGTATTTT
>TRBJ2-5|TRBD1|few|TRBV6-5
CASSYVAEGTGPGTQYF
TGTGCCAGCAGTTACGTGGCTGAAGGGACAGGGCCAGGGACCCAGTACTTC
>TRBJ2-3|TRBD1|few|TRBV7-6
CASSPRVGTVRTDTQYF
TGTGCCAGCAGCCCTCGCGTTGGGACAGTCCGTACAGATACGCAGTATTTT
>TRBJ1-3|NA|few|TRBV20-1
CSASYSQSSGNTIYF
TGCAGTGCTAGTTACAGTCAGAGCTCTGGAAACACCATATATTTT
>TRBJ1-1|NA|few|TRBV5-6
CASSFDIRNTEAFF
TGTGCCAGCAGCTTTGACATACGGAACACTGAAGCTTTCTTT
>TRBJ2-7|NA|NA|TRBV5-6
CASSFRGMGFYEQYF
TGTGCCAGCAGCTTTCGCGGGATGGGCTTCTACGAGCAGTACTTC
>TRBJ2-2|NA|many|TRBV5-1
CASSSGELNTGELFF
TGCGCCAGCAGCTCGGGGGAACTCAACACCGGGGAGCTGTTTTTT
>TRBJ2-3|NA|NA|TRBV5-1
CASSLVQHTDTQYF
TGCGCCAGCAGCTTGGTACAGCACACAGATACGCAGTATTTT
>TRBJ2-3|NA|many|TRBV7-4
CASSLVPLGDTQYF
TGTGCCAGCAGCTTAGTCCCTTTGGGAGATACGCAGTATTTT